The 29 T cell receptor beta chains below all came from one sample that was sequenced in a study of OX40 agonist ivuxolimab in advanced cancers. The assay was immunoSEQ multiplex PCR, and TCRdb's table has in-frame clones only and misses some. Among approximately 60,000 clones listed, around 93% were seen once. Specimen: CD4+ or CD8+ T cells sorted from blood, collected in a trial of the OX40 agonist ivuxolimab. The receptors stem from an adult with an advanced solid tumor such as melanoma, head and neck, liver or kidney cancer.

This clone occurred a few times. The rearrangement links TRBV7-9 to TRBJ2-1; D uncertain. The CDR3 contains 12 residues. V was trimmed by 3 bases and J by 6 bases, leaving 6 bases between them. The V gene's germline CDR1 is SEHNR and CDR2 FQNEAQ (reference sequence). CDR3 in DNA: TGTGCCAGCAGCTTTGAGAGCAATGAGCAGTTCTTC. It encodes CASSFESNEQFF.

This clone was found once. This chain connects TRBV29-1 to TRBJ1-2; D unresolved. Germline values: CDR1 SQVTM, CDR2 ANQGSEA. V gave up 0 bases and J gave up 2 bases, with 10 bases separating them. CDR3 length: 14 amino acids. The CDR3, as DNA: TGCAGCGTTGAAGATTTTGTGGGGAACTATGGCTACACCTTC. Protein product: CSVEDFVGNYGYTF. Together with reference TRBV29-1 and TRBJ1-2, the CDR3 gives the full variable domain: SAVISQKPSRDICQRGTSLTIQCQVDSQVTMMFWYRQQPGQSLTLIATANQGSEATYESGFVIDKFPISRPNLTFSTLTVSNMSPEDSSIYLCSVEDFVGNYGYTFGSGTRLTVV.

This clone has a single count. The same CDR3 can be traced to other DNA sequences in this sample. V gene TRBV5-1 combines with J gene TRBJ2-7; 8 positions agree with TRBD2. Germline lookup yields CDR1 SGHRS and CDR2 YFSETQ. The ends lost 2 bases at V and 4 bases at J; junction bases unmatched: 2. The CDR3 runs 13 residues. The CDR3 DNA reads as TGCGCCAGCAGCTTCGGACTAGCTTACGAGCAGTACTTC. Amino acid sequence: CASSFGLAYEQYF.

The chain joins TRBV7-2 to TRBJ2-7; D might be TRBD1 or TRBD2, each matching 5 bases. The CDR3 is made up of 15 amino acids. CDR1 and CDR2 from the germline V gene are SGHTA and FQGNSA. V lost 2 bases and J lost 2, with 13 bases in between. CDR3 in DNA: TGTGCCAGCAGCTTACGGGACCTCTCGACCTACGAGCAGTACTTC. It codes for CASSLRDLSTYEQYF.

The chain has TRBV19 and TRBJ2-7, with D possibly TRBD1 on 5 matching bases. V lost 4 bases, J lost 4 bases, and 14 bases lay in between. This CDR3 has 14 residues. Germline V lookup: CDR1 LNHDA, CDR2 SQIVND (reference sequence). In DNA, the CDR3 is TGTGCCAGTAGTACTACCCCAGACAGATACGAGCAGTACTTC. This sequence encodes CASSTTPDRYEQYF.

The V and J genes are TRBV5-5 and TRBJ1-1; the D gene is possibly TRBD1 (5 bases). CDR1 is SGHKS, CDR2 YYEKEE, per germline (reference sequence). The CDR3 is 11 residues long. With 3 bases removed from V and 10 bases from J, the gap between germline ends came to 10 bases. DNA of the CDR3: TGTGCCAGCAGCTCGGGACTTGGAGCTTTCTTT. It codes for CASSSGLGAFF.

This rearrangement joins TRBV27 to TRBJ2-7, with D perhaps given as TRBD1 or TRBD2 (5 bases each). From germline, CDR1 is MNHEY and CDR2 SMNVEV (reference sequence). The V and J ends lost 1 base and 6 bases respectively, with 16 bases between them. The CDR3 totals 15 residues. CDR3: CASSLYPGPAVEQYF. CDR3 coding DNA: TGTGCCAGCAGTTTATATCCGGGACCCGCGGTCGAGCAGTACTTC.

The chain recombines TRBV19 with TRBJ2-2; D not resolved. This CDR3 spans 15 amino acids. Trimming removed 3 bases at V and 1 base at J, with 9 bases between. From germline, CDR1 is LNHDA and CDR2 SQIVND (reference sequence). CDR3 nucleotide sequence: TGTGCCAGTAGTATTCAAAGGATGAACACCGGGGAGCTGTTTTTT. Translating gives CASSIQRMNTGELFF.

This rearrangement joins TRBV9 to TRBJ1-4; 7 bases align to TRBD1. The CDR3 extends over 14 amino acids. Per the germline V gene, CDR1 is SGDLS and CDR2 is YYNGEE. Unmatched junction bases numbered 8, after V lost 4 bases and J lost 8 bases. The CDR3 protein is CASSSGGGGEKLFF. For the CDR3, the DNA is TGTGCCAGCAGCTCAGGGGGGGGCGGCGAAAAACTGTTTTTT.

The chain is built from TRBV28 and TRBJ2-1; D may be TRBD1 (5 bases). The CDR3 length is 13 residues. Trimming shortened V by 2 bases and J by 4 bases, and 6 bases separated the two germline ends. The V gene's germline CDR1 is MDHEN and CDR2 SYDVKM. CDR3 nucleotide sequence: TGTGCCAGCAGTTTAAGGGGTTACAATGAGCAGTTCTTC. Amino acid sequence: CASSLRGYNEQFF.

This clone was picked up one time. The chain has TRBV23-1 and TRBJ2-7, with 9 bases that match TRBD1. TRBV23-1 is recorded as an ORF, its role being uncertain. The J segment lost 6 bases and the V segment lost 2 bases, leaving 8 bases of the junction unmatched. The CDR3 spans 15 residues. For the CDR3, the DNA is TGCGCCAGCAGTCAAGGGCAGGGACAGGGCTGCGAGCAGTACTTC. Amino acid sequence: CASSQGQGQGCEQYF.

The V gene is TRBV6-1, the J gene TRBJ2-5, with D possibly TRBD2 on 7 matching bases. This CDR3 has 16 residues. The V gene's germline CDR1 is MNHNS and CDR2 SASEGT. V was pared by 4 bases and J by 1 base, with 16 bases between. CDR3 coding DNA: TGTGCCAGCAGTGGCCCAGGGGCGGGGGCCCAAGAGACCCAGTACTTC. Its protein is CASSGPGAGAQETQYF.

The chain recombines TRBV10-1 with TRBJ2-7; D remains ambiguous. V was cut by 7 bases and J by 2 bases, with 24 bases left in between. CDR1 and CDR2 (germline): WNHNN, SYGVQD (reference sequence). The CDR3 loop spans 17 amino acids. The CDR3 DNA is TGCGCCAGCACCCTCCCCACCCCGGCTGCTGAGCCCTACGAGCAGTACTTC. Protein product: CASTLPTPAAEPYEQYF.

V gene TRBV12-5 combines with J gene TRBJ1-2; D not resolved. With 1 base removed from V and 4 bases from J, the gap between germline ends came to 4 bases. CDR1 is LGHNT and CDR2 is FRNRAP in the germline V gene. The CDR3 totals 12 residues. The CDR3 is CASGLGGYGYTF. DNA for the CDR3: TGTGCTAGTGGTTTGGGAGGCTATGGCTACACCTTC.

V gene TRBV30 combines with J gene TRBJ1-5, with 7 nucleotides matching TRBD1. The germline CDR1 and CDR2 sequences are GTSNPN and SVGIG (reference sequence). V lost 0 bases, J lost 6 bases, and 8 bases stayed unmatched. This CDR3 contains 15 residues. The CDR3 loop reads CAWSVETGMSQPQHF. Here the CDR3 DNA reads TGTGCCTGGAGTGTGGAGACAGGGATGAGTCAGCCCCAGCATTTT.

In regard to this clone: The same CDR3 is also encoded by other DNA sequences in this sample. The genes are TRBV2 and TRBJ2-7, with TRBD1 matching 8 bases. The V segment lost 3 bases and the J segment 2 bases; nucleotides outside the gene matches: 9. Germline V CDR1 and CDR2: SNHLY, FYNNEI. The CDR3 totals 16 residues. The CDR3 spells CASSDPDRVGTYEQYF. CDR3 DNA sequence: TGTGCCAGCAGTGACCCGGACAGGGTGGGTACCTACGAGCAGTACTTC.

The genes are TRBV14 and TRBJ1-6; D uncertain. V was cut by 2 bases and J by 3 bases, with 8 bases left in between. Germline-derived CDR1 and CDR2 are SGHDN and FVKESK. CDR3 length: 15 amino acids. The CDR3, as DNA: TGTGCCAGCAGCCAACGGGGTGGCTATAATTCACCCCTCCACTTT. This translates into CASSQRGGYNSPLHF.

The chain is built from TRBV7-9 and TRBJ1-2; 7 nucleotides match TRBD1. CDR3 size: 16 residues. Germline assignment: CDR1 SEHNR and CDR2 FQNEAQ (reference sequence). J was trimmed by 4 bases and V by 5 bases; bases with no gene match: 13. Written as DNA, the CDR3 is TGTGCCAGCAGCCCTACCGTAGAGGGGGCCGCCTATGGCTACACCTTC. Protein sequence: CASSPTVEGAAYGYTF.

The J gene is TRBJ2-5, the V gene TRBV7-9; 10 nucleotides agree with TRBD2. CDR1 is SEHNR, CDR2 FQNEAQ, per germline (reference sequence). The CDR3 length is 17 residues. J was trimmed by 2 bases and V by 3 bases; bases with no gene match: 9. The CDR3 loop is CASSFRHLAGVQETQYF. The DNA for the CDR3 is TGTGCCAGCAGCTTTAGGCATCTAGCGGGGGTTCAAGAGACCCAGTACTTC.

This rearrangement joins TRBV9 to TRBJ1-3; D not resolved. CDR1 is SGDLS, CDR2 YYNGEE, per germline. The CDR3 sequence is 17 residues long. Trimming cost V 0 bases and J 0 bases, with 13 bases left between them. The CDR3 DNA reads TGTGCCAGCAGCGTAGCTTTACGGATGACCTCTGGAAACACCATATATTTT. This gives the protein CASSVALRMTSGNTIYF.

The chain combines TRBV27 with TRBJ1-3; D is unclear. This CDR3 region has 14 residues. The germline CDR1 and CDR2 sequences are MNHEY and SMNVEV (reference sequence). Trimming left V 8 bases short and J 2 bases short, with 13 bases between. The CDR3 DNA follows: TGTGCCAGCGGCAGGACCCGAACTGGAAACACCATATATTTT. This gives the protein CASGRTRTGNTIYF.

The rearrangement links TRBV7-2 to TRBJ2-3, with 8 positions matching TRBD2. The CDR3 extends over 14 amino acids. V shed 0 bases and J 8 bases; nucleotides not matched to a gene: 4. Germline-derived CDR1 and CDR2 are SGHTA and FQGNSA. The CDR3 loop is CASSLALSGATQYF. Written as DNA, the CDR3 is TGTGCCAGCAGCTTAGCTCTTAGCGGGGCTACGCAGTATTTT.

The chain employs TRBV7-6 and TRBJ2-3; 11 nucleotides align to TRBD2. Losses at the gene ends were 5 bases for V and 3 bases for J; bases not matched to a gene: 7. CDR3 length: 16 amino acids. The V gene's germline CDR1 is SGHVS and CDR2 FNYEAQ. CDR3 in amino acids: CASSLLAGGETDTQYF. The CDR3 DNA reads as TGTGCCAGCAGCCTCCTAGCGGGAGGAGAGACAGATACGCAGTATTTT.

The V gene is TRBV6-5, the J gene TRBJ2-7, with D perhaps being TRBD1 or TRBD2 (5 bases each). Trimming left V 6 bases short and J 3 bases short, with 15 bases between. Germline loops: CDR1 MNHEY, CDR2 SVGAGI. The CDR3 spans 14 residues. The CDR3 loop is CASSPGTAGYEQYF. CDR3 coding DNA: TGTGCCAGCAGCCCCGGGACGGCAGGCTACGAGCAGTACTTC.

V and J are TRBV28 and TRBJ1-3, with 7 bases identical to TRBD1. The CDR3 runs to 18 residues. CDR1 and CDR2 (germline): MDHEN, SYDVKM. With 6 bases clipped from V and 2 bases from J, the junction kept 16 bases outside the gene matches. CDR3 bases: TGTGCCAGCAGCTTTGCCGAGACAGGGACGTTTACTGGAAACACCATATATTTT. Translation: CASSFAETGTFTGNTIYF. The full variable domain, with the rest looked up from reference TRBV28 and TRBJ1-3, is DVKVTQSSRYLVKRTGEKVFLECVQDMDHENMFWYRQDPGLGLRLIYFSYDVKMKEKGDIPEGYSVSREKKERFSLILESASTNQTSMYLCASSFAETGTFTGNTIYFGEGSWLTVV.

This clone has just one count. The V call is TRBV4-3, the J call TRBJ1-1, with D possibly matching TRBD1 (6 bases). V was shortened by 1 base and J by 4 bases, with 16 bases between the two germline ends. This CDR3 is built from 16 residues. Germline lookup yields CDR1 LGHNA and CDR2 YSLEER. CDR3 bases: TGCGCCAGCAGCCAAGTTGGGATAGGGGGAGGCACTGAAGCTTTCTTT. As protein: CASSQVGIGGGTEAFF.

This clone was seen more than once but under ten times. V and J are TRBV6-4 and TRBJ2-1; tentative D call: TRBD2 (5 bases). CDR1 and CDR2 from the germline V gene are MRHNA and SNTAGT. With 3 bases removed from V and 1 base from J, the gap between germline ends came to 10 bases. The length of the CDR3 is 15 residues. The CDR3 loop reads CASSDRSGSYNEQFF. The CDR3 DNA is TGTGCCAGCAGTGATCGGTCGGGATCCTACAATGAGCAGTTCTTC.

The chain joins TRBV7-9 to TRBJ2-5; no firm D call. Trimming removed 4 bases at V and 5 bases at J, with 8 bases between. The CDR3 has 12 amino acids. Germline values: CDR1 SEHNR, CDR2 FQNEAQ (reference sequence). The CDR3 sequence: CASSSGVETQYF. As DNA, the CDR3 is TGTGCCAGCAGCTCCGGCGTGGAGACCCAGTACTTC.

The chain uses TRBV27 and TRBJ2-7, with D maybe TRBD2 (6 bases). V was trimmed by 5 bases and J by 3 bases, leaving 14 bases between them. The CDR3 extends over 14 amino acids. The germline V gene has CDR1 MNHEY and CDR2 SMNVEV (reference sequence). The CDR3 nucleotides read TGTGCCAGCAGTCCCTGGACGGGGGACTACGAGCAGTACTTC. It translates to CASSPWTGDYEQYF.